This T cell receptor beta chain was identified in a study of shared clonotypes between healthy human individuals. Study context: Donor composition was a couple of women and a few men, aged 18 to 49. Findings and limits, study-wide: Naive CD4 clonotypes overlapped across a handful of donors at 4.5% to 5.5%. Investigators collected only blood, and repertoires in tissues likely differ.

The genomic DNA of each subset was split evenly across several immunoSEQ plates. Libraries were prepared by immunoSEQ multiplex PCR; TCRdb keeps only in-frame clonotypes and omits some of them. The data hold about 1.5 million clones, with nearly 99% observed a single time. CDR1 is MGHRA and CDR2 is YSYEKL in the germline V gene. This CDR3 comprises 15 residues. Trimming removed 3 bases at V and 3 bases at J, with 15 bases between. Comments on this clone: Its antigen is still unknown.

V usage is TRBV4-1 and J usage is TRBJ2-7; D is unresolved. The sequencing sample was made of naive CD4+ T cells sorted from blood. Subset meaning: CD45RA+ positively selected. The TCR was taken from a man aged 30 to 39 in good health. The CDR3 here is CASSQTPGQHYEQYF. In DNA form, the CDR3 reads TGCGCCAGCAGCCAGACGCCGGGCCAACACTACGAGCAGTACTTC.